A single sample gave rise to the 20 T cell receptor beta chains below, sequenced in a study of blood T cell repertoires in COVID-19. Sequencing used immunoSEQ multiplex PCR; TCRdb keeps in-frame clones, though not all of them. The sample has about 120,000 clones, roughly 84% seen once; the top ten hold 3.9%. What was sequenced was peripheral blood. The receptors here all came from a man aged 55 to 70 with acute or convalescent COVID-19.

The V call is TRBV6-2 or TRBV6-3, the J call TRBJ2-1, with 7 positions matching TRBD2. CDR3 length: 14 amino acids. From germline, CDR1 is MNHEY and CDR2 SVGEGT. V shed 2 bases, J shed 5 bases, and the junction held 3 bases outside the gene matches. This chain's CDR3 is CASSYRAGDNEQFF. In nucleotides, the CDR3 is TGTGCCAGCAGTTACCGTGCGGGGGACAATGAGCAGTTCTTC.

The chain couples TRBV28 to TRBJ1-5; TRBD1 aligns across 8 bases. From germline, CDR1 is MDHEN and CDR2 SYDVKM. The CDR3 has 16 amino acids. The ends lost 0 bases at V and 4 bases at J; junction bases unmatched: 5. DNA for the CDR3: TGTGCCAGCAGTTTATGGGGACAGGTTATGAATCAGCCCCAGCATTTT. This codes for CASSLWGQVMNQPQHF.

This clone was seen more than once but under ten times. J is TRBJ2-7 and V is TRBV5-4, with 7 nucleotides matching TRBD2. The CDR3 consists of 17 residues. From germline, CDR1 is SGHNT and CDR2 YYREEE (reference sequence). V lost 0 bases and J lost 6; bases outside the gene matches: 15. DNA of the CDR3: TGTGCCAGCAGCTTGGAACTAGCGACCTTACTGCGGGGCGAGCAGTACTTC. It encodes CASSLELATLLRGEQYF.

This clone is large (0.1 to 1%). The chain is built from TRBV5-3 and TRBJ2-4; 8 positions match TRBD1. TRBV5-3 is an ORF, and what it does is uncertain. The CDR3 is 14 amino acids. After removal of 3 bases from V and 7 bases from J, the junction contained 6 bases not matched to a gene. CDR3 nucleotide sequence: TGTGCCAGAAGCTCGGACAGGGTAGGGAACATTCAGTACTTC. Amino acid sequence: CARSSDRVGNIQYF.

V and J are TRBV3-1 (or the pseudogene TRBV3-2) and TRBJ2-5, with D possibly being TRBD2 (5 bases). CDR1 LGHDT and CDR2 YNNKEL come from the germline V gene (reference sequence). This CDR3 has 13 residues. Trimming pared 1 base from V and 7 bases from J, leaving 10 bases between. The CDR3 loop reads CASSQGTGRTQYF. The CDR3, as DNA: TGTGCCAGCAGCCAAGGGACGGGGAGGACCCAGTACTTC.

The chain couples TRBV9 to TRBJ2-7; 9 positions match TRBD1. CDR3 length: 15 residues. Unmatched junction bases numbered 12, after V lost 4 bases and J lost 7 bases. Germline assignment: CDR1 SGDLS and CDR2 YYNGEE. CDR3 amino acids: CASSISGTGSGEQYF. The CDR3 nucleotides are TGTGCCAGCAGCATTTCCGGGACAGGGTCTGGGGAGCAGTACTTC.

J is TRBJ1-1 and V is TRBV19, with D possibly TRBD1 on 5 matching bases. This CDR3 spans 13 amino acids. V was cut by 5 bases and J by 3 bases, with 10 bases left in between. Germline CDR1 is LNHDA and CDR2 is SQIVND (reference sequence). The CDR3 is CASSAVRDTEAFF. The CDR3 nucleotides read TGTGCCAGTAGTGCCGTCAGGGACACTGAAGCTTTCTTT.

To note about this clone: A read error may produce the germline difference seen at one junction end. J is TRBJ1-2 and V is TRBV13; possible D gene TRBD1, 6 bases. CDR3 size: 14 residues. Germline V gene data show CDR1 as PRHDT and CDR2 as FYEKMQ (reference sequence). CDR3: CASRLVQGGYGYTF. The CDR3 nucleotides are TGTGCCAGCAGATTAGTACAGGGTGGGTATGGCTACACCTTC.

This chain connects TRBV10-3 to TRBJ2-7; perhaps TRBD2 as D (6 bases). Deletions cut 10 bases from V and 3 bases from J, with 10 bases between. This CDR3 spans 11 amino acids. The germline CDR1 and CDR2 sequences are ENHRY and SYGVKD. Written as DNA, the CDR3 is TGTGCCAGCGGGGTCCTCTACGAGCAGTACTTC. As protein: CASGVLYEQYF.

V usage is TRBV5-1 and J usage is TRBJ2-1, with 10 nucleotides matching TRBD1. The trim removed 3 bases at V and 7 bases at J, leaving 7 bases unmatched. Germline V lookup: CDR1 SGHRS, CDR2 YFSETQ. The CDR3 runs 15 residues. CDR3 sequence: CASSYRQGANNEQFF. The CDR3 nucleotides are TGCGCCAGCAGCTACCGACAGGGGGCGAATAATGAGCAGTTCTTC.

The CDR3 sequence: CASIEQGTGANVLTF. The CDR3 region has the DNA TGTGCCAGCATCGAACAGGGGACCGGGGCCAACGTCCTGACTTTC. The chain couples TRBV7-2 to TRBJ2-6; 7 bases agree with TRBD1. The CDR3 consists of 15 residues. The V and J ends lost 7 bases and 4 bases, in that order; junction bases with no gene match: 7. Per germline, CDR1 SGHTA and CDR2 FQGNSA.

The rearrangement joins TRBV3-1 (or the pseudogene TRBV3-2) to TRBJ2-7; the match to TRBD2 covers 10 bases. In germline, CDR1 is LGHDT, CDR2 YNNKEL (reference sequence). The trim removed 1 base at V and 1 base at J, leaving 7 bases unmatched. The CDR3 loop spans 17 amino acids. The CDR3 DNA reads as TGTGCCAGCAGCCAAGGCCTAGCGGGAGAGAAATCCTACGAGCAGTACTTC. It encodes CASSQGLAGEKSYEQYF.

This clone was seen a single time. CDR3 DNA: TGCGCCAGCAGCTTGTCTTCGGGACTAGGGGGTGATACGCAGTATTTT. Translating gives CASSLSSGLGGDTQYF. The genes are TRBV5-1 and TRBJ2-3, with TRBD2 identical over 8 bases. V was pared by 1 base and J by 6 bases, with 10 bases of the junction left unmatched. Germline CDR1 reads SGHRS; CDR2 reads YFSETQ. The CDR3 length is 16 residues.

The chain has TRBV21-1 and TRBJ2-2; the DNA was not compared with TRBD2, the D call given in the table. TRBV21-1 is reported as a pseudogene. CDR3 length: 20 amino acids. CDR3 coding DNA: TGTGCCAGCAGCAAAGTATCCTTTGCAGGCGGGCCTTGGAACACCGGGGAGCTGTTTTTT. Translating it yields CASSKVSFAGGPWNTGELFF.

The V gene is TRBV6-1, the J gene TRBJ2-7, with 7 bases that match TRBD1. The CDR3 consists of 15 residues. The V gene end was trimmed by 0 bases and the J gene end by 2 bases; junction bases not matched to a gene: 4. The V gene's germline CDR1 is MNHNS and CDR2 SASEGT. The chain's CDR3 is CASSEAGQDTYEQYF. CDR3 bases: TGTGCCAGCAGTGAAGCTGGACAGGACACCTACGAGCAGTACTTC.

The rearrangement joins TRBV7-8 to TRBJ2-1, with 11 nucleotides matching TRBD2. CDR3 length equals 16 residues. Germline CDR1 reads SGHVS; CDR2 reads FQNEAQ. With V trimmed by 0 bases and J by 7 bases, 5 bases remained unmatched. CDR3 region: CASSLAASGRQNEQFF. For the CDR3, the DNA is TGTGCCAGCAGCTTAGCGGCTAGCGGGAGGCAAAATGAGCAGTTCTTC. Complete variable domain (other parts from reference TRBV7-8 and TRBJ2-1): GAGVSQSPRYKVAKRGQDVALRCDPISGHVSLFWYQQALGQGPEFLTYFQNEAQLDKSGLPSDRFFAERPEGSVSTLKIQRTQQEDSAVYLCASSLAASGRQNEQFFGPGTRLTVL.

The chain carries TRBV21-1 and TRBJ1-3; whether TRBD1, the table's D call, matches the DNA was not checked. TRBV21-1 is a pseudogene segment. This CDR3 has 16 residues. The CDR3, as DNA: TGTGCCAGCAGCACCAGAAGACAGGAAACTGGAAACACCATATATTTT. Translating gives CASSTRRQETGNTIYF.

The chain joins TRBV5-1 to TRBJ1-2, with TRBD1 as a possible D gene (6 bases). The length of the CDR3 is 13 residues. In germline, CDR1 is SGHRS, CDR2 YFSETQ. With 4 bases removed from V and 1 base from J, the gap between germline ends came to 8 bases. DNA of the CDR3: TGCGCCAGCAGCCCGGACAGTAACTATGGCTACACCTTC. It codes for CASSPDSNYGYTF.

The chain recombines TRBV28 with TRBJ2-3; the match to TRBD2 covers 9 bases. V dropped 6 bases and J dropped 5; count of bases not matched to a gene: 12. The CDR3 is made up of 16 amino acids. Germline CDR1 is MDHEN and CDR2 is SYDVKM. The CDR3 DNA follows: TGTGCCAGCAGCTACGAAATAGCGGGAGTAAAAGATACGCAGTATTTT. This sequence encodes CASSYEIAGVKDTQYF.

The gene calls are TRBV9 and TRBJ2-7; D is perhaps TRBD2 (6 bases). Trimming took off 0 bases at V and 3 bases at J, with 13 bases between the two ends. The CDR3 covers 15 residues. Germline CDR1 and CDR2: SGDLS and YYNGEE. CDR3 residues: CASSVGELAIYEQYF. CDR3 sequence (DNA): TGTGCCAGCAGCGTAGGGGAACTAGCCATCTACGAGCAGTACTTC.